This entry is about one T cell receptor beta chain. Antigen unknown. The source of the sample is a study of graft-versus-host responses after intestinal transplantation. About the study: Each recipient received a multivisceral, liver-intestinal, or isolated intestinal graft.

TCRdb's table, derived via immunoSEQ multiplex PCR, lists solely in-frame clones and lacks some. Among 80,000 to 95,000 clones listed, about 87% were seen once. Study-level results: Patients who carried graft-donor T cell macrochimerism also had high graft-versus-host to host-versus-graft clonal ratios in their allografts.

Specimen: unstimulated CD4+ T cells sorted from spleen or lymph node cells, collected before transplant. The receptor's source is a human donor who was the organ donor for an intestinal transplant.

Written as DNA, the CDR3 is TGTGCCAGCAGCCCACGGAACAAACCTACAGGAAACTCTGGAAACACCATATATTTT. It specifies CASSPRNKPTGNSGNTIYF. The V gene is TRBV5-8, the J gene TRBJ1-3; possible D gene TRBD1, 5 bases. CDR1 and CDR2 (germline): SGHTS, YDEGEE. The germline V and J ends were trimmed by 4 bases and 0 bases, with 23 bases remaining between them. The CDR3 covers 19 residues.